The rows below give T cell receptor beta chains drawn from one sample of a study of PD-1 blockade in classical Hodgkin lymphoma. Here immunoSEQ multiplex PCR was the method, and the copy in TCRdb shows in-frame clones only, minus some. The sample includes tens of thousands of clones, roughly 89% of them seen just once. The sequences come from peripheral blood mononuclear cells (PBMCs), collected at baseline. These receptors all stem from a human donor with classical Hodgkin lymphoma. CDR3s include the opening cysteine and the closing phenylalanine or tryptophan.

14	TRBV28	CASCSGSTPYEQYF
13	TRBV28	CAIQTGANYGYTF
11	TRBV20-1	CSATRGYEQYF
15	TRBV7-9	CASSPASLPNSPLHF
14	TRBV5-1	CASSLATGGEKLFF
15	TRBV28	CASSQRTGGNQPQHF
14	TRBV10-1	CASSQDSSSYEQYF
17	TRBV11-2	CASSPVGGKLSTDTQYF
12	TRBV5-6	CASSLLTDTQYF
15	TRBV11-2	CASSLDGGMNTEAFF
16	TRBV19	CASTRLPGRLNTEAFF